The clone carrying this T cell receptor beta chain was picked up one time. This record comes from a study of control samples from healthy donors and cancer patients. The V and J ends lost 3 bases and 5 bases respectively, with 16 bases between them. The CDR3 extends over 15 amino acids. CDR1 is MNHNS, CDR2 SASEGT, per germline. Generated by immunoSEQ multiplex PCR, the TCRdb table keeps only in-frame clones and is missing some. The sample has 70,000 or so clones, about nine tenths seen once. V gene TRBV6-1 combines with J gene TRBJ1-2, with a tentative D call TRBD1 (6 bases). The source is a man in his sixties with lung cancer. The sequencing input was PBMCs. The CDR3 DNA is TGTGCCAGCAGTGACCTGGCGGGGGGGCTTTATGGCTACACCTTC. Translated, it gives CASSDLAGGLYGYTF.